The 29 T cell receptor beta chains reported below all come from one sample, sequenced in a study of blood T cell repertoires in COVID-19. TCRdb keeps only in-frame clones here, not all; method: immunoSEQ multiplex PCR. The table shows 150,000 to 190,000 clones, with 75% to 90% occurring only once. The material sequenced was peripheral blood. These receptors came from a woman aged 70-85 years with acute or convalescent COVID-19.

The sample holds one count of this clone. This chain uses TRBV6-5 with TRBJ2-7; 12 bases match TRBD1. CDR1 is MNHEY and CDR2 is SVGAGI in the germline V gene. J lost 3 bases, V lost 5 bases, and 5 bases had no gene match. This CDR3 comprises 15 residues. The CDR3 reads CASSLGTGGVYEQYV. The CDR3 DNA reads as TGTGCCAGCAGTCTCGGGACAGGGGGCGTCTACGAGCAGTACGTC.

The chain carries TRBV7-6 and TRBJ1-6, with D unclear. Germline CDR1 reads SGHVS; CDR2 reads FNYEAQ. V gave up 5 bases and J gave up 0 bases, with 5 bases separating them. The CDR3 runs 14 residues. The CDR3 DNA is TGTGCCAGCAGCCCGGGCTCCTATAATTCACCCCTCCACTTT. It translates to CASSPGSYNSPLHF.

Here the CDR3 DNA reads TGCGCCAGCAGTGCGGGACAGGGAGACGGAAACACCATATATTTT. Protein sequence: CASSAGQGDGNTIYF. The rearrangement uses TRBV10-2 and TRBJ1-3; 9 nucleotides agree with TRBD1. Per the germline V gene, CDR1 is WSHSY and CDR2 is SAAADI. The V gene end was trimmed by 4 bases and the J gene end by 4 bases; junction bases not matched to a gene: 5. The length of the CDR3 is 15 residues.

This chain joins TRBV7-6 and TRBJ1-3; D may be TRBD1 (5 bases). Germline lookup yields CDR1 SGHVS and CDR2 FNYEAQ. V was pared by 1 base and J by 0 bases, with 10 bases between. The CDR3 has 16 amino acids. The CDR3 is CASSLDRMISGNTIYF. The CDR3 DNA sequence: TGTGCCAGCAGCTTAGACAGGATGATCTCTGGAAACACCATATATTTT. The variable domain in full, with the rest retrieved from reference TRBV7-6 and TRBJ1-3, is GAGVSQSPRYKVTKRGQDVALRCDPISGHVSLYWYRQALGQGPEFLTYFNYEAQQDKSGLPNDRFSAERPEGSISTLTIQRTEQRDSAMYRCASSLDRMISGNTIYFGEGSWLTVV.

This chain links TRBV4-3 with TRBJ2-7; 13 bases match TRBD2. The CDR3 is made up of 15 amino acids. CDR1 and CDR2 from the germline V gene are LGHNA and YSLEER. Trimming at V came to 1 base and at J to 3 bases, leaving 0 bases not matched to a gene. The CDR3: CASSQGTSGGYEQYF. CDR3 in DNA: TGCGCCAGCAGCCAAGGGACTAGCGGGGGCTACGAGCAGTACTTC.

The chain joins TRBV7-2 to TRBJ1-1; 10 bases match TRBD1. CDR3 length equals 14 residues. The V and J ends lost 5 bases and 5 bases, in that order; junction bases with no gene match: 5. The germline V gene has CDR1 SGHTA and CDR2 FQGNSA. CDR3 residues: CASSQTGGWTEAFF. The CDR3 nucleotides read TGTGCCAGCAGCCAGACAGGGGGCTGGACTGAAGCTTTCTTT.

Only a few counts were recorded for this clone. The chain recombines TRBV13 with TRBJ2-7; 7 bases align to TRBD1. V was pared by 4 bases and J by 5 bases, with 5 bases of the junction left unmatched. Germline loops: CDR1 PRHDT, CDR2 FYEKMQ (reference sequence). The CDR3 consists of 13 residues. Here the CDR3 DNA reads TGTGCCAGCAGCTCCTGGGACAGTAACGAGCAGTACTTC. Amino acids: CASSSWDSNEQYF. The entire variable domain, with the rest obtained from reference TRBV13 and TRBJ2-7, is as follows: AAGVIQSPRHLIKEKRETATLKCYPIPRHDTVYWYQQGPGQDPQFLISFYEKMQSDKGSIPDRFSAQQFSDYHSELNMSSLELGDSALYFCASSSWDSNEQYFGPGTRLTVT.

The V and J genes are TRBV3-1 (or the pseudogene TRBV3-2) and TRBJ2-5, with TRBD2 matching 8 bases. Trimming at V came to 1 base and at J to 5 bases, leaving 9 bases not matched to a gene. CDR1 LGHDT and CDR2 YNNKEL come from the germline V gene (reference sequence). The CDR3 sequence is 16 residues long. This CDR3 is CASSQVSAGVGETQYF. CDR3 nucleotide sequence: TGTGCCAGCAGCCAAGTATCAGCGGGGGTAGGCGAGACCCAGTACTTC.

The gene calls are TRBV4-2 and TRBJ1-1; D is unclear. V dropped 4 bases and J dropped 5 bases, with 11 bases sitting between them. CDR3 length equals 13 residues. Germline loops: CDR1 LGHNA, CDR2 YNFKEQ. The CDR3 DNA reads as TGTGCCAGCAGCCCGGGAGGGAGGACTGAAGCTTTCTTT. This sequence encodes CASSPGGRTEAFF.

CDR3 in amino acids: CASSFRGRANYGYTF. CDR3 bases: TGTGCCAGCAGCTTCCGAGGGCGAGCTAACTATGGCTACACCTTC. V and J are TRBV5-6 and TRBJ1-2, with D unclear. Germline V gene data show CDR1 as SGHDT and CDR2 as YYEEEE. The CDR3 is 15 residues long. V lost 2 bases and J lost 0, with 11 bases in between.

V and J are TRBV5-1 and TRBJ1-2; no clear D. The CDR3 consists of 15 residues. Trimming took 0 bases from V and 8 from J, leaving 17 bases between them. Germline V gives CDR1 SGHRS, CDR2 YFSETQ. The CDR3 region has the DNA TGCGCCAGCAGCTTGGAACTCGGGCCGACTAGGGGCTACACCTTC. Translated: CASSLELGPTRGYTF.

The V call is TRBV9, the J call TRBJ2-7, with 7 bases aligning to TRBD1. V shed 0 bases and J 6 bases; nucleotides not matched to a gene: 3. The germline CDR1 and CDR2 sequences are SGDLS and YYNGEE. CDR3 length: 13 residues. The CDR3 sequence is CASSVGSGGEQYF. The CDR3 bases are TGTGCCAGCAGCGTAGGTTCAGGGGGCGAGCAGTACTTC.

The V and J genes are TRBV7-9 and TRBJ2-7; D unclear. Germline V gene lookup returns CDR1 SEHNR and CDR2 FQNEAQ (reference sequence). Trimming left V 6 bases short and J 0 bases short, with 12 bases between. This CDR3 region has 14 residues. DNA of the CDR3: TGTGCCAGCAGACAAACCCCGTCCTCCTACGAGCAGTACTTC. This codes for CASRQTPSSYEQYF.

J is TRBJ1-4 and V is TRBV11-2; 8 bases are a match to TRBD1. This CDR3 is built from 15 residues. The V gene end was trimmed by 4 bases and the J gene end by 3 bases; junction bases not matched to a gene: 4. The V gene's germline CDR1 is SGHAT and CDR2 FQNNGV. CDR3 sequence: CASSWRGQANEKLFF. DNA for the CDR3: TGTGCCAGCAGCTGGAGGGGACAGGCTAATGAAAAACTGTTTTTT.

The chain combines TRBV18 with TRBJ2-7; tentative D call: TRBD1 (6 bases). Trimming removed 5 bases from V and 6 bases from J, with 14 bases in between. This CDR3 spans 13 amino acids. The germline gives CDR1 KGHSH, CDR2 LQKENI. CDR3 bases: TGTGCCAGCTCAAACCACAGGGAATCCGAGCAGTACGTC. Translated: CASSNHRESEQYV.

The chain couples TRBV3-1 (or the pseudogene TRBV3-2) to TRBJ2-5, with 12 bases matching TRBD2. Trimming at V came to 6 bases and at J to 5 bases, leaving 7 bases not matched to a gene. Germline V gives CDR1 LGHDT, CDR2 YNNKEL (reference sequence). The CDR3 has 15 residues. The CDR3 DNA reads TGTGCCAGCAGAGCTAGCGGGGGGGTGGGTGAGACCCAGTACTTC. Its protein is CASRASGGVGETQYF.

The V gene is TRBV7-8, the J gene TRBJ1-2, with 9 bases fitting TRBD1. The CDR3 runs to 13 residues. Per the germline V gene, CDR1 is SGHVS and CDR2 is FQNEAQ. J gave up 5 bases and V 5 bases, and 3 bases lay outside the gene matches. The CDR3 reads CASSLGQGYGYTF. CDR3 bases: TGTGCCAGCAGCCTCGGACAGGGGTATGGCTACACCTTC.

V usage is TRBV6-2 or TRBV6-3 and J usage is TRBJ1-2; D might be TRBD1 (5 bases). CDR3 length: 16 residues. The V gene lost 2 bases and the J gene lost 4 bases, with 17 bases spanning the gap. Germline V gives CDR1 MNHEY, CDR2 SVGEGT. CDR3 protein: CASSYGGDGRTYGYTF. The CDR3 coding sequence is TGTGCCAGCAGTTACGGGGGGGACGGACGGACCTATGGCTACACCTTC.

This rearrangement joins TRBV6-6 to TRBJ2-2; TRBD2 might be the D (5 bases). This CDR3 contains 15 residues. The ends were cut back, 8 bases at V and 4 bases at J, with 17 bases in the middle. Germline values: CDR1 MNHNY, CDR2 SVGAGI (reference sequence). CDR3 amino acids: CASSIGADPTGELFF. CDR3 DNA: TGTGCCAGCTCCATTGGAGCGGACCCCACCGGGGAGCTGTTTTTT.

The chain uses TRBV30 and TRBJ1-5; perhaps TRBD1 as D (6 bases). CDR3 length: 16 amino acids. V lost 2 bases and J 1 base, leaving 15 bases between the germline ends. The germline V gene has CDR1 GTSNPN and CDR2 SVGIG (reference sequence). The CDR3 nucleotides are TGTGCCTGGAGTACTCCAGGGGTCGTCAGCAATCAGCCCCAGCATTTT. Protein: CAWSTPGVVSNQPQHF.

The V call is TRBV15, the J call TRBJ1-6; D unclear. CDR1 is LNHNV, CDR2 YYDKDF, per germline (reference sequence). The CDR3 loop spans 18 amino acids. V lost 1 base to trimming and J lost 0 bases, with 13 bases between them. CDR3 amino acids: CATSRGSELSSYNSPLHF. CDR3 in DNA: TGTGCCACCAGCAGAGGCAGCGAACTAAGCTCCTATAATTCACCCCTCCACTTT.

This clone was recorded only once. This chain joins TRBV7-2 and TRBJ2-7; 8 bases are shared with TRBD2. Germline assignment: CDR1 SGHTA and CDR2 FQGNSA. The CDR3 contains 14 residues. J lost 4 bases, V lost 8 bases, and 10 bases had no gene match. CDR3 residues: CASRRGGGRYEQYF. The CDR3 nucleotides read TGTGCCAGCCGCCGGGGCGGGGGGCGATACGAGCAGTACTTC. Full variable domain (rest looked up from reference TRBV7-2 and TRBJ2-7): GAGVSQSPSNKVTEKGKDVELRCDPISGHTALYWYRQSLGQGLEFLIYFQGNSAPDKSGLPSDRFSAERTGGSVSTLTIQRTQQEDSAVYLCASRRGGGRYEQYFGPGTRLTVT.

J is TRBJ1-3 and V is TRBV10-3, with D uncertain. Germline V gives CDR1 ENHRY, CDR2 SYGVKD. This CDR3 comprises 16 residues. V lost 0 bases and J lost 2, with 11 bases in between. This chain's CDR3 is CAISESRARAGNTIYF. The CDR3 DNA reads TGTGCCATCAGTGAGTCGAGGGCCAGAGCTGGAAACACCATATATTTT.

The V and J genes are TRBV27 and TRBJ1-2, with 8 positions matching TRBD1. Germline assignment: CDR1 MNHEY and CDR2 SMNVEV (reference sequence). The V segment lost 3 bases and the J segment 5 bases; nucleotides outside the gene matches: 11. This CDR3 comprises 16 residues. The CDR3 DNA is TGTGCCAGCAGTTTTCTCTCGGACAGGGAGGGTTATGGCTACACCTTC. Its translation is CASSFLSDREGYGYTF.

The chain employs TRBV19 and TRBJ2-7; 14 nucleotides match TRBD2. V dropped 5 bases and J dropped 4; count of bases not matched to a gene: 7. This CDR3 is built from 16 residues. Germline CDR1 LNHDA, CDR2 SQIVND (reference sequence). CDR3 in DNA: TGTGCCAGTAGTCCAGGGACTAGCGGGGGCAAGTACGAGCAGTACTTC. It translates to CASSPGTSGGKYEQYF.

The chain is built from TRBV7-9 and TRBJ2-2; unclear D gene. This CDR3 comprises 13 residues. V was cut by 2 bases and J by 7 bases, with 8 bases left in between. From germline, CDR1 is SEHNR and CDR2 FQNEAQ (reference sequence). Here the CDR3 reads CASSLSSGGELFF. In DNA form, the CDR3 reads TGTGCCAGCAGCTTATCATCCGGCGGGGAGCTGTTTTTT.

Written as DNA, the CDR3 is TGTGCCAGCAGCCCCAACCCCCTGGGACTAGCGGGGAATAATGAGCAGTTCTTC. Translated, it gives CASSPNPLGLAGNNEQFF. This chain links TRBV13 with TRBJ2-1; 13 bases map to TRBD2. The CDR3 is 18 amino acids. From germline, CDR1 is PRHDT and CDR2 FYEKMQ (reference sequence). With V trimmed by 5 bases and J by 7 bases, 14 bases remained unmatched.

This clone showed up just a few times. The J gene is TRBJ1-2, the V gene TRBV12-5; D is unclear. The CDR3 is 14 amino acids. Germline CDR1 is LGHNT and CDR2 is FRNRAP. The V end lost 4 bases, the J end lost 4 bases, and 13 bases lay between the germline ends. This CDR3 is CASGSQPGSYGYTF. CDR3 coding DNA: TGTGCTAGTGGTTCTCAACCCGGTAGCTATGGCTACACCTTC.

This CDR3 reads CSASVVVSSYNSPLHF. DNA of the CDR3: TGCAGTGCTAGTGTGGTTGTGAGCTCCTATAATTCACCCCTCCACTTT. This chain links TRBV20-1 with TRBJ1-6; D gene uncertain. Germline V lookup: CDR1 DFQATT, CDR2 SNEGSKA (reference sequence). The CDR3 length is 16 residues. V was trimmed by 3 bases and J by 0 bases, leaving 12 bases between them.